This T cell receptor beta chain was identified in a study of blood T cells in healthy people across ages. Comments on this clonotype: Its antigen is unidentified.

The CDR3 consists of 15 residues. From germline, CDR1 is MNHEY and CDR2 SVGAGI. The V end lost 0 bases, the J end lost 4 bases, and 12 bases lay between the germline ends. In each sample, at least 7 million PBMCs were isolated. Regarding the study as a whole: The percentage of naive T cells correlated strongly with TCR beta diversity. With age, beta diversity per million T cells declined roughly linearly, significantly by approximately 40. Aged donors had fewer naive CD4+ cells and lower diversity than long-lived donors.

A second PCR of 7 to 11 cycles used a sample-barcoded 5' primer and a J-beta primer mix. TCRdb redid the calling of the 5' RACE reads with MiXCR, one entry per CDR3 protein. The table has some 1.1 million distinct CDR3 sequences, less than 45% seen once. The sequencing sample was made of blood. The clonotype originates from a man aged 18 to 29 in good health. J is TRBJ1-2 and V is TRBV6-5, with D possibly being TRBD1 (5 bases). CDR3 in amino acids: CASSYSLGGGYGYTF. The CDR3 nucleotides are TGTGCCAGCAGTTACTCATTGGGGGGAGGCTATGGCTACACCTTC.